This TCR beta chain was recorded in a study of blood T cells in healthy people across ages. General study points: Reliance upon unsorted PBMCs precluded definitive naive versus antigen-experienced comparison.

This clonotype was seen a few times. Its cognate antigen is unknown. Through a sample-barcoded 5' primer and a J-beta primer mix, a second PCR was run for about 7 to 12 cycles. TCRdb re-called the 5' RACE reads through MiXCR, storing one row per CDR3 protein. The data contain more than 650,000 distinct CDR3 sequences, 25% to 30% of them singletons. The germline CDR1 and CDR2 sequences are SGHTA and FQGNSA. The CDR3 runs 14 residues. V shed 5 bases and J 4 bases; nucleotides not matched to a gene: 8. This same sample was also taken into another study, of T cells of mothers and their children. That study reports: Sample barcodes plus 2-4 random nucleotides came from the M1S primer.

J is TRBJ2-7 and V is TRBV7-2; TRBD2 matches at 7 bases. This sequence was found in a boy aged 5-17 years in good health. Sequenced sample: blood. CDR3 protein: CASSPILGGYEQYF. CDR3 sequence (DNA): TGTGCCAGCAGCCCCATCCTGGGGGGGTACGAGCAGTACTTC.